A selection of T cell receptor beta chains follows, all from one sample in a study of control samples from healthy donors and cancer patients. Repertoires were generated with immunoSEQ multiplex PCR, while TCRdb's copy carries only in-frame clones and drops some. The sample includes fewer than 200,000 clones, roughly 94% of them seen just once. Input material: PBMCs. The receptors shown here come from a man in his sixties with colorectal cancer. Each CDR3 is given without its conserved first and last residue.

CDR3,V,J
AINPGQGTDTQY,TRBV10-3,TRBJ2-3
ASSFLTDTQY,TRBV12-3/TRBV12-4,TRBJ2-3
ASSLETGSYEQY,TRBV11-3,TRBJ2-7
AWRLRTSSTDTQY,TRBV30,TRBJ2-3
ASSVGTGRTDTQY,TRBV9,TRBJ2-3
AWSRASYEQY,TRBV30,TRBJ2-7
AWSGLGMNTEAF,TRBV30,TRBJ1-1
ASSVGAGSFGYT,TRBV2,TRBJ1-2
ASSSWTGGNSNQPQH,TRBV5-6,TRBJ1-5
ATSPLGTGHQESTDTQY,TRBV24-1,TRBJ2-3
ASSLNRDLSYEQY,TRBV7-2,TRBJ2-7
ASSSRTGGYGYT,TRBV7-2,TRBJ1-2
SAKGQLNTEAF,TRBV29-1,TRBJ1-1
ASSIVGRAAGSNQPQH,TRBV19,TRBJ1-5
ASRDGNSNQPQH,TRBV5-5,TRBJ1-5
ASSGPETQY,TRBV5-1,TRBJ2-5
ASSPSVARGSRLRDEQY,TRBV11-3,TRBJ2-7
ASSLGDRESITEAF,TRBV5-1,TRBJ1-1
ATSRDPGPSYEQY,TRBV15,TRBJ2-7
ASSPLGQGGLNEQY,TRBV11-2,TRBJ2-7
ASSPQMFSNQPQH,TRBV7-2,TRBJ1-5
ASSAGAYGYT,TRBV9,TRBJ1-2
ASRTGTLTPQH,TRBV19,TRBJ1-5
ASSVGLDGYT,TRBV9,TRBJ1-2
ASILRPNTGELF,TRBV5-6,TRBJ2-2
SVEDRGYTIY,TRBV29-1,TRBJ1-3
ASSNRDRSEQY,TRBV11-3,TRBJ2-7
ASSPHLGNTEAF,TRBV9,TRBJ1-1
ASSLVPGGAPGANYGYT,TRBV5-6,TRBJ1-2
ASSQDGLAGGREQF,TRBV4-3,TRBJ2-1
ATSRDPIGSGGRDQETQY,TRBV15,TRBJ2-5
ASSQEGDWSGYT,TRBV3-1/TRBV3-2,TRBJ1-2
ASRGRVSTDTQY,TRBV6-5,TRBJ2-3
ASSVKGGDYNEQF,TRBV9,TRBJ2-1
ASQGGAITEAF,TRBV19,TRBJ1-1
ASSLDRRGGTEAF,TRBV5-1,TRBJ1-1
AIRAGLNQPQH,TRBV10-3,TRBJ1-5
ASSYSTGFTEAF,TRBV6-2/TRBV6-3,TRBJ1-1
ASKITGLSGENGYT,TRBV28,TRBJ1-2
ASSLGQGNTDTQY,TRBV7-6,TRBJ2-3
ASSPGGQSNTGELF,TRBV7-2,TRBJ2-2
ASSSGGAGNEQF,TRBV2,TRBJ2-1
ASSHERGRETQY,TRBV4-3,TRBJ2-5
ASSLEGPHEQF,TRBV11-3,TRBJ2-1
ASSPASGGKDTQY,TRBV27,TRBJ2-3
ASSLSGGTGADYSNQPQH,TRBV27,TRBJ1-5